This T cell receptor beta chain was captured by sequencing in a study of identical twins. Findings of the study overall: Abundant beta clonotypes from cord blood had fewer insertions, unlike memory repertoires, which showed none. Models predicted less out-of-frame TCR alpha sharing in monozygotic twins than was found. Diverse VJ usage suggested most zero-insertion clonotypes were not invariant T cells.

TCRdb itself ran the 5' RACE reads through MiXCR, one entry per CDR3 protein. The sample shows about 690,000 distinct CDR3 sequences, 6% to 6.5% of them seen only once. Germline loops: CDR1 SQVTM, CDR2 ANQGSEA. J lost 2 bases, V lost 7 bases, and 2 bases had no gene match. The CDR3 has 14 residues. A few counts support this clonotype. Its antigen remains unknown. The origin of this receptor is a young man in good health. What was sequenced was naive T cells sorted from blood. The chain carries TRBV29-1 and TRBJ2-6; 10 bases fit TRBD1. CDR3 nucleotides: TGCAGCGCAGGGACAGGGGCTGGGGCCAACGTCCTGACTTTC. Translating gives CSAGTGAGANVLTF.